The rows below give T cell receptor beta chains drawn from one sample of a study of cytomegalovirus exposure and HLA in healthy donors. Only in-frame clones appear in the TCRdb table, and some are missing; sequencing was by immunoSEQ multiplex PCR. Of around 150,000 clones in the sample, approximately 80% are singletons; the top ten hold about 3.4%. The sample taken for sequencing was PBMCs. The source of these receptors is a man aged 35 to 55 in good health and CMV-seronegative. Both conserved end residues are part of each CDR3. D genes are given only for firm matches. Only some rows state a clone size, as once, few, many or a class for expanded clones.

>few|TRBV5-8|TRBJ2-7|TRBD1
CASSLGQGFRGEQYF
TGTGCCAGCAGCTTGGGACAGGGGTTTCGGGGGGAGCAGTACTTC
>NA|TRBV11-3|TRBJ1-5|NA
CASSATRYGPQHF
TGTGCCAGCAGCGCAACCCGGTATGGGCCCCAGCATTTT
>NA|TRBV19|TRBJ1-1|NA
CASSYGRANTEAFF
TGTGCCAGTAGTTACGGCAGGGCGAACACTGAAGCTTTCTTT
>NA|TRBV19|TRBJ2-2|NA
CASTEGINTGELFF
TGTGCCAGTACGGAGGGGATTAACACCGGGGAGCTGTTTTTT
>NA|TRBV9|TRBJ2-7|NA
CASSPGSDEQYF
TGTGCCAGCAGCCCCGGTAGTGACGAGCAGTACTTC
>NA|TRBV12-2|TRBJ1-1|NA
CASRLRWGGRGPNTEAFF
TGTGCAAGTCGCTTAAGGTGGGGGGGCAGGGGACCGAACACTGAAGCTTTCTTT
>NA|TRBV2|TRBJ2-5|TRBD2
CASSSSGGTYQETQYF
TGTGCCAGCAGTAGTAGCGGGGGGACCTACCAAGAGACCCAGTACTTC
>once|TRBV29-1|TRBJ1-1|NA
CSVRTAMNTEAFF
TGCAGCGTCCGGACAGCCATGAACACTGAAGCTTTCTTT
>NA|TRBV19|TRBJ2-1|TRBD2
CASSTTILAGGRGSYNEQFF
TGTGCCAGTAGTACCACAATACTAGCGGGAGGGCGGGGGTCCTACAATGAGCAGTTCTTC
>once|TRBV28|TRBJ1-5|NA
CASSVQGPQHF
TGTGCCAGCAGTGTCCAGGGTCCCCAGCATTTT
>NA|TRBV10-3|TRBJ2-7|TRBD2
CAISESASGNSYEQYF
TGTGCCATCAGTGAGTCGGCTAGCGGGAACTCCTACGAGCAGTACTTC
>NA|TRBV7-3|TRBJ2-2|NA
CASSTSGNTGELFF
TGTGCCAGCAGCACCTCGGGGAACACCGGGGAGCTGTTTTTT
>NA|TRBV30|TRBJ2-7|NA
CAWSGWGDSRSPYEQYF
TGTGCCTGGAGTGGGTGGGGAGACTCCCGATCCCCTTACGAGCAGTACTTC
>NA|TRBV25-1|TRBJ1-1|NA
CASRLQTNTEAFF
TGTGCCAGCAGACTACAAACTAACACTGAAGCTTTCTTT
>NA|TRBV11-2|TRBJ2-7|NA
CASSAAPPSVHIGEQYF
TGTGCCAGCAGCGCGGCCCCACCATCGGTACACATAGGAGAGCAGTACTTC
>NA|TRBV7-8|TRBJ1-6|NA
CASSPHGQPNSPLHF
TGTGCCAGCAGCCCCCATGGACAGCCTAATTCACCCCTCCACTTT
>NA|TRBV6-5|TRBJ2-3|NA
CASSTTRRDTQYF
TGTGCCAGCAGCACCACTAGGAGAGATACGCAGTATTTT
>NA|TRBV10-3|TRBJ2-7|NA
CAISESLRTGEQYF
TGTGCCATCAGTGAGTCGTTACGAACGGGCGAGCAGTACTTC
>NA|TRBV30|TRBJ1-4|NA
CAWSAGGGDEKLFF
TGTGCCTGGAGTGCCGGGGGAGGGGATGAAAAACTGTTTTTT
>NA|TRBV7-2|TRBJ2-2|TRBD2
CASSASGGRGTGELFF
TGTGCCAGCAGCGCGTCGGGAGGGCGGGGCACCGGGGAGCTGTTTTTT
>NA|TRBV7-9|TRBJ2-7|TRBD2
CASRPKAGGDEQYF
TGTGCCAGCAGGCCCAAGGCGGGAGGGGACGAGCAGTACTTC
>NA|TRBV4-1|TRBJ2-1|NA
CASSQSRNEQFF
TGCGCCAGCAGCCAATCGAGGAATGAGCAGTTCTTC
>NA|TRBV7-9|TRBJ1-2|NA
CASTRGSNYGYTF
TGTGCCAGCACCCGAGGTTCCAACTATGGCTACACCTTC
>NA|TRBV7-6|TRBJ1-4|TRBD1
CASSLPGQGDEKLFF
TGTGCCAGCAGCTTACCGGGACAGGGGGATGAAAAACTGTTTTTT
>NA|TRBV2|TRBJ2-2|NA
CASRPFGNTGELFF
TGTGCCAGCAGGCCCTTCGGGAACACCGGGGAGCTGTTTTTT
>NA|TRBV6-5|TRBJ1-5|TRBD1
CASRDRGGQPQHF
TGTGCCAGCAGGGACAGGGGTGGCCAGCCCCAGCATTTT
>NA|TRBV10-3|TRBJ1-5|NA
CAISESTTTVKQHF
TGTGCCATCAGTGAGTCGACGACTACGGTCAAACAGCATTTT
>NA|TRBV6-5|TRBJ2-2|TRBD1
CASSPPQGAGELFF
TGTGCCAGCAGCCCACCACAGGGGGCCGGGGAGCTGTTTTTT
>NA|TRBV7-3|TRBJ2-1|TRBD2
CASSSSGDEQFF
TGTGCCAGCAGTTCCAGCGGGGATGAGCAGTTCTTC
>NA|TRBV2|TRBJ1-1|NA
CASSEQGRAEAFF
TGTGCCAGCAGTGAACAGGGAAGAGCTGAAGCTTTCTTT
>NA|TRBV10-3|TRBJ1-2|NA
CAISDSRNYGYTF
TGTGCCATCTCGGACAGCAGGAACTATGGCTACACCTTC
>NA|TRBV7-9|TRBJ2-1|TRBD2
CASSQTSGGANEQFF
TGTGCCAGCAGCCAGACTAGCGGGGGGGCCAATGAGCAGTTCTTC
>few|TRBV10-2|TRBJ2-7|TRBD1
CASSDVGQGAYEQYF
TGCGCCAGCAGTGATGTGGGACAGGGGGCGTACGAGCAGTACTTC
>NA|TRBV13|TRBJ2-6|NA
CASGRVAGANVLTF
TGTGCCAGCGGCCGGGTAGCCGGGGCCAACGTCCTGACTTTC
>once|TRBV6-5|TRBJ2-3|NA
CASSSNRLSSTDTQYF
TGTGCCAGCAGTTCCAACCGACTTTCTAGCACAGATACGCAGTATTTT
>NA|TRBV6-5|TRBJ1-6|TRBD1
CASSYSHQGADSPLHF
TGTGCCAGCAGTTACTCGCACCAGGGGGCGGATTCACCCCTCCACTTT
>NA|TRBV19|TRBJ2-3|TRBD1
CASSSLGGTGGSDTQYF
TGTGCCAGTAGTAGCCTCGGCGGGACAGGGGGCTCAGATACGCAGTATTTT
>NA|TRBV29-1|TRBJ2-7|NA
CSVEGGGEQYF
TGCAGCGTGGAGGGTGGTGGCGAGCAGTACTTC
>few|TRBV30|TRBJ1-2|NA
CAWNGVGGYTF
TGTGCCTGGAACGGAGTGGGTGGCTACACCTTC
>NA|TRBV4-3|TRBJ2-7|TRBD2
CASSQDGLAGVTYEQYF
TGCGCCAGCAGCCAAGATGGACTAGCGGGAGTAACCTACGAGCAGTACTTC
>NA|TRBV7-2|TRBJ2-3|TRBD2
CASSPGGSDTQYF
TGTGCCAGCAGCCCCGGGGGGTCAGATACGCAGTATTTT
>few|TRBV12-5|TRBJ1-5|NA
CASGLSDINQPQHF
TGTGCTAGTGGTTTGTCGGACATTAATCAGCCCCAGCATTTT
>NA|TRBV19|TRBJ2-7|TRBD2
CASSIIPGGSYEQYF
TGTGCCAGTAGTATTATCCCGGGGGGATCCTACGAGCAGTACTTC
>NA|TRBV5-1|TRBJ1-2|NA
CASSLGPGRTAYGYTF
TGCGCCAGCAGCTTGGGGCCTGGACGGACAGCCTATGGCTACACCTTC
>NA|TRBV13|TRBJ2-3|TRBD2
CASSAAGGLQGFGTDTQYF
TGTGCCAGCAGCGCCGCGGGGGGGCTACAGGGGTTCGGGACAGATACGCAGTATTTT
>few|TRBV25-1|TRBJ2-7|TRBD2
CASSESAGIPYEQYF
TGTGCCAGCAGTGAGTCAGCGGGAATTCCCTACGAGCAGTACTTC
>NA|TRBV30|TRBJ1-5|NA
CAWSVRDNQPQHF
TGTGCCTGGAGTGTACGAGATAATCAGCCCCAGCATTTT
>NA|TRBV7-9|TRBJ2-7|NA
CASSSVPYEQYF
TGTGCCAGCAGCTCGGTCCCCTACGAGCAGTACTTC
>once|TRBV7-3|TRBJ2-3|TRBD2
CASSLEPGGDTQYF
TGTGCCAGCAGCTTAGAACCGGGGGGGGATACGCAGTATTTT
>NA|TRBV30|TRBJ2-7|NA
CAWSKEAEQYF
TGTGCCTGGAGTAAGGAGGCCGAGCAGTACTTC
>NA|TRBV5-3|TRBJ2-3|TRBD2
CARSLELAGAPTQYF
TGTGCCAGAAGCTTGGAACTAGCGGGAGCCCCTACGCAGTATTTT
>NA|TRBV27|TRBJ2-1|NA
CASTRRGAYNEQFF
TGTGCCAGCACGAGGAGAGGCGCCTACAATGAGCAGTTCTTC
>NA|TRBV25-1|TRBJ2-1|TRBD2
CASKRGGHYEQFF
TGTGCCAGCAAGCGGGGGGGCCATTATGAGCAGTTCTTC
>few|TRBV6-1|TRBJ2-2|NA
CASSERRGGLTRGTGELFF
TGTGCCAGCAGTGAAAGGAGGGGCGGGCTAACTCGGGGCACCGGGGAGCTGTTTTTT
>NA|TRBV7-3|TRBJ1-1|TRBD1
CASSLKPGQANTEAFF
TGTGCCAGCAGCTTAAAGCCGGGACAGGCTAACACTGAAGCTTTCTTT